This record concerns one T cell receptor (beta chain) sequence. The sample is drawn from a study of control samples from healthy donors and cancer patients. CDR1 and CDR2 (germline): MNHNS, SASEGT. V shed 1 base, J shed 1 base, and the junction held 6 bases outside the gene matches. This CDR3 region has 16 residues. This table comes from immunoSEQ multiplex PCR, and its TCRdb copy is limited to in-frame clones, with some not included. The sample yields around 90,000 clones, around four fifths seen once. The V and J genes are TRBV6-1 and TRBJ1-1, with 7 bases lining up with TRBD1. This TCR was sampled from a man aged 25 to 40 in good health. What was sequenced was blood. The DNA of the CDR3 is TGTGCCAGCAGTGAAGAAGTCGGGACAGCGAACACTGAAGCTTTCTTT. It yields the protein CASSEEVGTANTEAFF.